These 22 T cell receptor beta chains originate from one sample sequenced in a study of cytomegalovirus exposure and HLA in healthy donors listed by TCRdb under 2017. Library method: the immunoSEQ multiplex PCR assay. For the multiplex PCR, a mixture combining 60 forward primers for TCR Vbeta segments and 13 reverse primers for TCR Jbeta segments was used. This is the immuneACCESS table as TCRdb keeps it, with only in-frame sequences that have V and J called. A part of the clones is gone; compared with another copy, unresolved V genes explain less than half, and the rest is unexplained. The sample profile shows a few hundred thousand clones; about four fifths of them were found once. The ten largest clones take up roughly 3.1% of the sample. Material: PBMCs. These receptors came from a man aged 30 to 45 in good health and CMV-seronegative.

Here the CDR3 reads CASSSFRGAFF. CDR3 sequence (DNA): TGTGCCAGCAGCAGCTTCCGGGGAGCTTTCTTT. The V call is TRBV28, the J call TRBJ1-1; D is ambiguous. Trimming shortened V by 6 bases and J by 10 bases, and 12 bases separated the two germline ends. Germline V gene sequence: CDR1 MDHEN, CDR2 SYDVKM. The CDR3 is made up of 11 amino acids.

This clone was detected only a few times. The chain recombines TRBV28 with TRBJ2-7; 11 positions agree with TRBD1. CDR1 and CDR2 from the germline V gene are MDHEN and SYDVKM. The CDR3 contains 19 residues. The V and J ends lost 4 bases and 2 bases, in that order; junction bases with no gene match: 16. CDR3 coding DNA: TGTGCCAGCAGTTATCCAAAGGCGGGGGGACAGGGGGAGGCCTACGAGCAGTACTTC. Its translation: CASSYPKAGGQGEAYEQYF.

The chain links TRBV10-1 to TRBJ2-4; possibly TRBD2 for D (6 bases). The CDR3 totals 14 residues. Germline V CDR1 and CDR2: WNHNN, SYGVQD (reference sequence). Trimming took off 2 bases at V and 5 bases at J, with 10 bases between the two ends. Here the CDR3 reads CASSEGTPQNIQYF. The CDR3 nucleotides are TGCGCCAGCAGTGAGGGGACTCCTCAAAACATTCAGTACTTC.

V is TRBV5-1 and J is TRBJ1-6; possible D gene TRBD1, 6 bases. CDR3 size: 17 residues. Germline loops: CDR1 SGHRS, CDR2 YFSETQ. The V end was cut by 2 bases, the J end by 2 bases, with 14 bases between. In nucleotides, the CDR3 is TGCGCCAGCAGCTTCGAATTCGACAGGACCTATAATTCACCCCTCCACTTT. It yields the protein CASSFEFDRTYNSPLHF.

The chain has TRBV4-3 and TRBJ1-2; D might be TRBD1 (5 bases). This CDR3 has 16 residues. Germline V gives CDR1 LGHNA, CDR2 YSLEER. V lost 0 bases and J 4 bases, leaving 15 bases between the germline ends. CDR3 nucleotides: TGCGCCAGCAGCCAAGATCGTATCGACAGCACCTATGGCTACACCTTC. It codes for CASSQDRIDSTYGYTF.

The chain has TRBV4-1 and TRBJ1-1; a weak D match, TRBD1 (6 bases). CDR3 length equals 14 residues. Germline CDR1 and CDR2: MGHRA and YSYEKL. V was cut by 4 bases and J by 7 bases, with 16 bases left in between. CDR3 coding DNA: TGCGCCAGCAGCCCCGGACAGAGATTATATGAAGCTTTCTTT. Its protein is CASSPGQRLYEAFF.

The V and J genes are TRBV7-2 and TRBJ1-2, with 8 bases fitting TRBD1. J gave up 4 bases and V 2 bases, and 9 bases lay outside the gene matches. Germline CDR1 reads SGHTA; CDR2 reads FQGNSA. There are 16 residues in the CDR3. CDR3 amino acids: CASSLWGRGQVYGYTF. For the CDR3, the DNA is TGTGCCAGCAGCTTATGGGGCAGGGGGCAAGTCTATGGCTACACCTTC.

The chain combines TRBV5-1 with TRBJ1-5; possibly TRBD1 for D (6 bases). Germline CDR1 is SGHRS and CDR2 is YFSETQ. Between the trimmed V and J ends, which lost 1 base and 7 bases, there was a span of 12 bases. The CDR3 has 14 residues. CDR3 loop: CASSLWGQGQPQHF. CDR3 DNA sequence: TGCGCCAGCAGCTTGTGGGGGCAGGGCCAGCCCCAGCATTTT.

V gene TRBV9 combines with J gene TRBJ2-7; D is unresolved. The germline V and J ends were trimmed by 0 bases and 6 bases, with 13 bases remaining between them. Germline CDR1 reads SGDLS; CDR2 reads YYNGEE. The CDR3 loop spans 14 amino acids. The CDR3, as DNA: TGTGCCAGCAGCGTAGATTCAGGTCCTGGCGAGCAGTACTTC. As protein: CASSVDSGPGEQYF.

CDR3 sequence: CASSPRTGITGELFF. The CDR3 DNA reads TGTGCCAGCAGCCCTCGGACAGGGATCACCGGGGAGCTGTTTTTT. The chain combines TRBV7-2 with TRBJ2-2, with 8 positions matching TRBD1. J was trimmed by 4 bases and V by 5 bases; bases with no gene match: 6. The CDR3 covers 15 residues. From germline, CDR1 is SGHTA and CDR2 FQGNSA.

The chain links TRBV5-3 to TRBJ2-2, with 9 bases identical to TRBD1. TRBV5-3 carries the ORF label, with uncertain function. The CDR3 length is 16 residues. V shed 5 bases and J 5 bases; nucleotides not matched to a gene: 10. CDR3 DNA: TGTGCCAGAAGTCCTCCCGGGACAGGGAATACCGGGGAGCTGTTTTTT. As protein: CARSPPGTGNTGELFF.

This clone has only a few counts. This chain uses TRBV27 with TRBJ2-7; weak D call: TRBD2 (6 bases). The CDR3 spans 15 residues. CDR1 MNHEY and CDR2 SMNVEV come from the germline V gene (reference sequence). With 0 bases removed from V and 6 bases from J, the gap between germline ends came to 15 bases. This chain's CDR3 is CASSLSIGGLGEQYF. Written as DNA, the CDR3 is TGTGCCAGCAGTTTATCGATTGGGGGGTTAGGCGAGCAGTACTTC.

This rearrangement joins TRBV7-8 to TRBJ2-7; 8 bases are shared with TRBD1. CDR3 length equals 16 residues. The germline CDR1 and CDR2 sequences are SGHVS and FQNEAQ. With 5 bases clipped from V and 3 bases from J, the junction kept 12 bases outside the gene matches. The CDR3 protein is CASSPPSGGGHYEQYF. The CDR3 bases are TGTGCCAGCAGCCCCCCGTCAGGGGGCGGACACTACGAGCAGTACTTC.

V is TRBV7-3 and J is TRBJ2-7; perhaps TRBD1 as D (7 bases). The germline V and J ends were trimmed by 5 bases and 5 bases, with 22 bases remaining between them. The CDR3 totals 16 residues. Per the germline V gene, CDR1 is SGHTA and CDR2 is FQGTGA. CDR3 sequence (DNA): TGTGCCAGCAGCCCGATCGGGCTAGCGACAGGGAACGAGCAGTACTTC. Protein sequence: CASSPIGLATGNEQYF.

Only a few counts were recorded for this clone. V and J are TRBV13 and TRBJ2-2; D possibly corresponds to TRBD1 (6 bases). CDR1 is PRHDT and CDR2 is FYEKMQ in the germline V gene (reference sequence). CDR3 length: 13 amino acids. Trimming cost V 10 bases and J 6 bases, with 15 bases left between them. CDR3: CATTYRVSGELFF. CDR3 DNA sequence: TGTGCCACCACTTACAGGGTTTCCGGGGAGCTGTTTTTT. The variable domain in full, completed from reference TRBV13 and TRBJ2-2, reads AAGVIQSPRHLIKEKRETATLKCYPIPRHDTVYWYQQGPGQDPQFLISFYEKMQSDKGSIPDRFSAQQFSDYHSELNMSSLELGDSALYFCATTYRVSGELFFGEGSRLTVL.

The gene calls are TRBV9 and TRBJ2-2; D is undetermined. The CDR3 has 16 residues. In germline, CDR1 is SGDLS, CDR2 YYNGEE. V shed 5 bases and J shed 0 bases, with 14 bases lying between them. CDR3 sequence reads: CASSPRPPSNTGELFF. In DNA form, the CDR3 reads TGTGCCAGCAGTCCCCGTCCCCCCTCGAACACCGGGGAGCTGTTTTTT.

V and J are TRBV18 and TRBJ2-1; D possibly corresponds to TRBD2 (5 bases). CDR1 and CDR2 from the germline V gene are KGHSH and LQKENI. CDR3 length equals 15 residues. Trimming took 0 bases from V and 8 from J, leaving 14 bases between them. Written as DNA, the CDR3 is TGTGCCAGCTCACCACCCAAAACCACTAGGGATGAGCAGTTCTTC. This translates into CASSPPKTTRDEQFF.

This CDR3 reads CASSSTSQGPLLSLHF. In DNA form, the CDR3 reads TGTGCCAGCAGTTCGACCTCACAGGGACCCCTACTCTCCCTCCACTTT. This sequence joins TRBV27 and TRBJ1-6; D is possibly TRBD1 (6 bases). Germline V gene lookup returns CDR1 MNHEY and CDR2 SMNVEV (reference sequence). This CDR3 is built from 16 residues. V was pared by 4 bases and J by 14 bases, with 24 bases between.

This clone was recorded once. The chain carries TRBV7-2 and TRBJ2-2; 13 bases line up with TRBD2. This CDR3 is built from 15 residues. Germline V gene sequence: CDR1 SGHTA, CDR2 FQGNSA. Germline trimming cut 6 bases from V and 8 bases from J; bases unmatched to any gene: 6. CDR3 sequence (DNA): TGTGCCAGCAGGCCACTAGCGGGGGGGACGGGGGAGCTGTTTTTT. Amino acids: CASRPLAGGTGELFF.

The V call is TRBV28, the J call TRBJ2-7; D may be TRBD2 (5 bases). Trimming cost V 5 bases and J 3 bases, with 8 bases left between them. Germline assignment: CDR1 MDHEN and CDR2 SYDVKM. This CDR3 comprises 12 residues. The CDR3 region is CASSPSSYEQYF. DNA of the CDR3: TGTGCCAGCAGTCCTAGCAGCTACGAGCAGTACTTC.

Regarding this clone: One end of the junction does not line up with germline, which may come from a read error. V gene TRBV28 combines with J gene TRBJ2-6; D is perhaps TRBD1 (5 bases). The CDR3 consists of 16 residues. Per germline, CDR1 MDHEN and CDR2 SYDVKM. In DNA form, the CDR3 reads TGTGCCAGCAGTTATCCGTCACAGTTTGGGGCCAGCGTCCTGACTTTC. Translation: CASSYPSQFGASVLTF.

This sequence joins TRBV5-6 and TRBJ2-2, with D possibly TRBD2 on 7 matching bases. Germline V CDR1 and CDR2: SGHDT, YYEEEE. CDR3 size: 15 residues. Between the trimmed V and J ends, which lost 5 bases and 3 bases, there was a span of 14 bases. This CDR3 reads CASRWGGPDTGELFF. In nucleotides, the CDR3 is TGTGCCAGCAGATGGGGGGGGCCTGACACCGGGGAGCTGTTTTTT.